This T cell receptor beta chain originates from a study of cytomegalovirus exposure and HLA in healthy donors. Study-wide background: Sequencing of roughly 180 million T cells in an earlier analysis found more than 100 million unique TCR beta sequences.

Primers included in the PCR were 60 Vbeta and 13 Jbeta primers. This table comes from immunoSEQ multiplex PCR, and its TCRdb copy is limited to in-frame clones, with some not included. The sample records about 120,000 clones, roughly 9% being singletons. General study results and limits: Excluded: some indistinguishable V segments such as TRBV6-2 and TRBV6-3. Later work showed greater clonal expansion in HLA-associated TCR beta chains than in equally common others. TCR beta chain V- and J-gene trimming was linked, in a later analysis, to a missense variant in DCLRE1C.

This clone was detected a few times. The antigen is unknown. Other DNA sequences in the same sample also yield this CDR3. Germline CDR1 is SGHAT and CDR2 is FQNNGV. The CDR3 length is 13 residues. V lost 4 bases, J lost 2 bases, and 9 bases lay in between. This chain connects TRBV11-2 to TRBJ2-7; D might be TRBD1 (6 bases). The origin of this receptor is a middle-aged woman in good health and CMV-seropositive. The sequenced sample consisted of PBMCs. The CDR3 nucleotides are TGTGCCAGCAGCTCGACAGGAGCCTACGAGCAGTACTTC. It is translated as CASSSTGAYEQYF.